Each of the 26 T cell receptor beta chains below was sequenced from the same sample in a study of blood T cells in healthy people across ages. Next came a second PCR, run for roughly 7 to 12 cycles, which used a sample-barcoded 5' primer along with a J-beta primer mix. TCRdb used MiXCR to reprocess the 5' RACE reads, holding one entry per CDR3 protein. The sample lists about 640,000 distinct CDR3 sequences, around 43% occurring once. Material: blood. Every receptor here comes from a man older than 75 in good health.

This clonotype was detected only a few times. This chain uses TRBV7-2 with TRBJ2-7, with D tentatively TRBD1 (7 bases). Germline V gives CDR1 SGHTA, CDR2 FQGNSA. This CDR3 region has 15 residues. V lost 1 base to trimming and J lost 2 bases, with 12 bases between them. Written as DNA, the CDR3 is TGTGCCAGCAGCTTAGGTCCCAGGGGGGCCTACGAGCAGTACTTC. Encoded protein: CASSLGPRGAYEQYF. The variable domain in full, completed from reference TRBV7-2 and TRBJ2-7, reads GAGVSQSPSNKVTEKGKDVELRCDPISGHTALYWYRQSLGQGLEFLIYFQGNSAPDKSGLPSDRFSAERTGGSVSTLTIQRTQQEDSAVYLCASSLGPRGAYEQYFGPGTRLTVT.

J is TRBJ1-2 and V is TRBV4-2, with 7 bases lining up with TRBD1. The CDR3 spans 14 residues. The germline CDR1 and CDR2 sequences are LGHNA and YNFKEQ. Germline trimming cut 4 bases from V and 5 bases from J; bases unmatched to any gene: 7. The CDR3 DNA reads TGTGCCAGCAGCCCCTCCACAGGGGTGTATGGCTACACCTTC. Translating it yields CASSPSTGVYGYTF.

The chain uses TRBV6-6 and TRBJ1-1, with a possible D match to TRBD1 (5 bases). With 4 bases removed from V and 8 bases from J, the gap between germline ends came to 11 bases. Germline loops: CDR1 MNHNY, CDR2 SVGAGI (reference sequence). This CDR3 comprises 12 residues. The CDR3 sequence is CASSSRGVEAFF. CDR3 DNA sequence: TGTGCCAGCAGTTCGCGGGGGGTGGAAGCTTTCTTT.

This sequence joins TRBV5-1 and TRBJ1-6; D unclear. From germline, CDR1 is SGHRS and CDR2 YFSETQ. V lost 4 bases, J lost 7 bases, and 15 bases lay in between. The CDR3 contains 15 residues. The CDR3 nucleotides are TGCGCCAGCAGCCGTTCGGTGGAGGGAAATTCACCCCTCCACTTT. Translating it yields CASSRSVEGNSPLHF.

This clonotype has a handful of counts. This may be a read error, as it is one base from a much larger clone. This chain uses TRBV29-1 with TRBJ2-7; 7 bases fit TRBD1. The end of the DNA is better explained by TRBJ2-5, so the J call may be wrong. The germline V gene encodes CDR1 SQVTM and CDR2 ANQGSEA. The CDR3 totals 14 residues. CDR3 amino acids: CSVESGQIRGTQYF. Written as DNA, the CDR3 is TGCAGCGTTGAATCGGGACAGATTCGAGGGACCCAGTACTTC.

The chain has TRBV5-1 and TRBJ2-4; D tentatively fits TRBD1 or TRBD2 (5 bases each). Matching the DNA end better, TRBJ2-7 makes the J call doubtful. Germline CDR1 SGHRS, CDR2 YFSETQ. CDR3 length: 14 residues. The CDR3: CASSSSGSRYEQYF. The DNA for the CDR3 is TGCGCCAGCAGCTCATCAGGGAGTAGGTACGAGCAGTACTTC.

V gene TRBV13 combines with J gene TRBJ1-1, with D unclear. V shed 1 base and J shed 4 bases, with 7 bases lying between them. In germline, CDR1 is PRHDT, CDR2 FYEKMQ (reference sequence). The CDR3 loop spans 13 amino acids. The CDR3 DNA sequence: TGTGCCAGCAGCTTAGTGACGAGCACTGAAGCTTTCTTT. Its translation: CASSLVTSTEAFF.

This chain uses TRBV6-2 or TRBV6-3 with TRBJ2-1; no firm D call. CDR3 length: 15 residues. With 7 bases removed from V and 3 bases from J, the gap between germline ends came to 16 bases. Looked up from germline, CDR1 is MNHEY and CDR2 is SVGEGT. The CDR3 spells CASMGSYRDYNEQFF. CDR3 DNA: TGTGCCAGCATGGGGTCTTATAGAGACTACAATGAGCAGTTCTTC.

In its sample, this clonotype was seen many times. The chain combines TRBV4-1 with TRBJ2-4, with D hard to call. The CDR3 extends over 14 amino acids. V shed 1 base and J shed 0 bases, with 4 bases lying between them. Germline V lookup: CDR1 MGHRA, CDR2 YSYEKL. The CDR3 region has the DNA TGCGCCAGCAGCCAAGCAGGAGCCAAAAACATTCAGTACTTC. Amino acid sequence: CASSQAGAKNIQYF.

The chain joins TRBV7-9 to TRBJ1-5; unclear D gene. This CDR3 is built from 14 residues. The ends were cut back, 5 bases at V and 7 bases at J, with 15 bases in the middle. From germline, CDR1 is SEHNR and CDR2 FQNEAQ (reference sequence). The CDR3 DNA follows: TGTGCCAGCAGCGAAACACAAGCCGGGCAGCCCCAGCATTTT. This codes for CASSETQAGQPQHF.

This clonotype was counted only a few times. V and J are TRBV20-1 and TRBJ2-2, with 8 bases identical to TRBD2. After removal of 4 bases from V and 5 bases from J, the junction contained 3 bases not matched to a gene. Per the germline V gene, CDR1 is DFQATT and CDR2 is SNEGSKA (reference sequence). This CDR3 has 13 residues. The CDR3 loop is CSAIGTSTGELFF. The CDR3 DNA reads TGCAGTGCTATCGGGACTAGTACCGGGGAGCTGTTTTTT.

This chain connects TRBV4-1 to TRBJ2-1, with D uncertain. Germline assignment: CDR1 MGHRA and CDR2 YSYEKL. The ends were cut back, 0 bases at V and 4 bases at J, with 10 bases in the middle. The CDR3 spans 15 residues. CDR3 amino acids: CASSQEGLEYNEQFF. Here the CDR3 DNA reads TGCGCCAGCAGCCAAGAAGGCCTAGAGTACAATGAGCAGTTCTTC.

The chain links TRBV5-1 to TRBJ2-3; maybe TRBD2 (6 bases). Germline loops: CDR1 SGHRS, CDR2 YFSETQ. V gave up 3 bases and J gave up 1 base, with 15 bases separating them. CDR3 length: 16 residues. The CDR3 spells CASSSGDFRRTDTQYF. Written as DNA, the CDR3 is TGCGCCAGCAGCTCGGGGGACTTCCGTCGCACAGATACGCAGTATTTT.

The genes are TRBV6-2 or TRBV6-3 and TRBJ2-1, with 8 nucleotides matching TRBD2. CDR1 is MNHEY, CDR2 SVGEGT, per germline. V gave up 5 bases and J gave up 0 bases; unmatched junction bases: 6. CDR3 size: 16 residues. The CDR3 DNA is TGTGCCAGCAGTAGCGGGGGAGGGGACTCCTACAATGAGCAGTTCTTC. Its translation: CASSSGGGDSYNEQFF.

This rearrangement joins TRBV15 to TRBJ1-3; 7 bases match TRBD1. The CDR3 length is 17 residues. Trimming cost V 5 bases and J 0 bases; bases outside gene matches: 10. CDR1 is LNHNV and CDR2 is YYDKDF in the germline V gene (reference sequence). CDR3 in DNA: TGTGCCACCAGCCGAGGTTCGACAGGGAACTCTGGAAACACCATATATTTT. Its translation is CATSRGSTGNSGNTIYF.

This rearrangement joins TRBV10-3 to TRBJ2-7; no clear D. Germline V CDR1 and CDR2: ENHRY, SYGVKD. The CDR3 is 13 amino acids. The V end lost 4 bases, the J end lost 2 bases, and 9 bases lay between the germline ends. This CDR3 is CAISGSPAYEQYF. CDR3 DNA sequence: TGTGCCATCAGTGGAAGCCCGGCCTACGAGCAGTACTTC.

The V gene is TRBV4-2, the J gene TRBJ2-3; 8 nucleotides align to TRBD2. Per germline, CDR1 LGHNA and CDR2 YNFKEQ. V shed 1 base, J shed 2 bases, and the junction held 11 bases outside the gene matches. CDR3 length: 18 amino acids. CDR3 bases: TGTGCCAGCAGCCAAGCAGCGGGGGCCGCACAAAACACAGATACGCAGTATTTT. Protein: CASSQAAGAAQNTDTQYF.

The chain combines TRBV6-5 with TRBJ2-6, with D possibly being TRBD1 (6 bases). The CDR3 length is 19 residues. V shed 7 bases and J shed 2 bases, with 24 bases lying between them. The germline gives CDR1 MNHEY, CDR2 SVGAGI. In DNA form, the CDR3 reads TGTGCCAGCACTTCCACGGTGGGGGCGGGTAGTGCTGGGGCCAACGTCCTGACTTTC. Translated: CASTSTVGAGSAGANVLTF.

On this clonotype itself: With a much larger clone just one base away, this may be a read error. CDR3 region: CSAPNRAGHDGEQYF. The CDR3 coding sequence is TGCAGTGCGCCCAACCGGGCAGGGCACGATGGCGAGCAGTACTTC. V usage is TRBV20-1 and J usage is TRBJ2-1; weak D call: TRBD1 (5 bases). The J call may be wrong; the DNA end is better matched by TRBJ2-7. CDR1 DFQATT and CDR2 SNEGSKA come from the germline V gene (reference sequence). This CDR3 is built from 15 residues.

The rearrangement joins TRBV29-1 to TRBJ2-7; a weak D match, TRBD1 (5 bases). CDR3 length: 11 residues. The germline gives CDR1 SQVTM, CDR2 ANQGSEA. V lost 6 bases, J lost 2 bases, and 8 bases lay in between. CDR3 sequence: CSVQGAYEQYF. CDR3 nucleotide sequence: TGCAGCGTCCAAGGGGCCTACGAGCAGTACTTC.

The table lists this clonotype with a few counts. The chain employs TRBV28 and TRBJ1-5; 7 bases agree with TRBD1. CDR1 MDHEN and CDR2 SYDVKM come from the germline V gene. The trim removed 3 bases at V and 3 bases at J, leaving 5 bases unmatched. CDR3 size: 15 residues. CDR3: CASSLTGQINQPQHF. The CDR3 DNA reads as TGTGCCAGCAGTTTGACGGGACAGATCAATCAGCCCCAGCATTTT.

The chain couples TRBV14 to TRBJ2-5, with D unresolved. Germline V CDR1 and CDR2: SGHDN, FVKESK. This CDR3 contains 15 residues. Trimming cost V 1 base and J 5 bases, with 14 bases left between them. CDR3 protein: CASSQVRRFGETQYF. The DNA for the CDR3 is TGTGCCAGCAGCCAAGTGAGGAGATTTGGGGAGACCCAGTACTTC. The full variable domain, rest sourced from reference TRBV14 and TRBJ2-5, is EAGVTQFPSHSVIEKGQTVTLRCDPISGHDNLYWYRRVMGKEIKFLLHFVKESKQDESGMPNNRFLAERTGGTYSTLKVQPAELEDSGVYFCASSQVRRFGETQYFGPGTRLLVL.

This clonotype was counted at least ten times. The chain carries TRBV29-1 and TRBJ2-5; perhaps D is TRBD1 or TRBD2 (5 bases each). The germline gives CDR1 SQVTM, CDR2 ANQGSEA. V lost 6 bases and J lost 2, with 16 bases in between. The CDR3 is made up of 14 amino acids. The CDR3 DNA reads TGCAGCGTCAATAGAGGGACCGGGCAAGAGACCCAGTACTTC. This encodes CSVNRGTGQETQYF.

Remarks on this clonotype: This could be a read error, since a much larger clone is one nucleotide away. This sequence joins TRBV20-1 and TRBJ2-1, with 7 bases that match TRBD2. Germline V lookup: CDR1 DFQATT, CDR2 SNEGSKA (reference sequence). This CDR3 contains 14 residues. The V segment lost 5 bases and the J segment 12 bases; nucleotides outside the gene matches: 16. The CDR3 DNA is TGCAGTGCTTTCCCAGGACTAGAGGGTCGTCTGCAGTTCTTC. It yields the protein CSAFPGLEGRLQFF.

This chain uses TRBV5-1 with TRBJ2-3; D may be TRBD1 or TRBD2 (6 bases each). The CDR3 spans 17 residues. V lost 5 bases to trimming and J lost 0 bases, with 19 bases between them. The germline V gene encodes CDR1 SGHRS and CDR2 YFSETQ. This CDR3 reads CASSYYPGGGSTDTQYF. The CDR3 nucleotides are TGCGCCAGCAGTTATTACCCCGGGGGCGGAAGCACAGATACGCAGTATTTT.

Comments on this clonotype: This may be a read error: a much more frequent sequence differs by one nucleotide. The chain joins TRBV7-6 to TRBJ2-1; D not certain. The end of the DNA is better explained by TRBJ2-7, so the J call may be wrong. Germline V gene sequence: CDR1 SGHVS, CDR2 FNYEAQ. There are 15 residues in the CDR3. The DNA of the CDR3 is TGTGCCAGCAGCTTACTGCCGGTAGCCTACAATGAGCAGTACTTC. Amino acid sequence: CASSLLPVAYNEQYF.